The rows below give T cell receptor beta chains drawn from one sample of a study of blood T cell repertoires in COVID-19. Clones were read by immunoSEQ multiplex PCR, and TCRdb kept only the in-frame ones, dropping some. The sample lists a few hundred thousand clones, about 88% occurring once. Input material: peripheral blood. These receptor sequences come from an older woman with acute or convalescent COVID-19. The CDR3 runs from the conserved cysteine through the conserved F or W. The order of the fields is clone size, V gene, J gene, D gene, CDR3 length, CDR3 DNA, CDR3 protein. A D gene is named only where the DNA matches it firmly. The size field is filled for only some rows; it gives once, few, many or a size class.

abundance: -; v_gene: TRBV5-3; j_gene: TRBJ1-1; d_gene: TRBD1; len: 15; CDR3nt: TGTGCCAGAAGCTTGGTAGGGGACAGGGACGCTGAAGCTTTCTTT; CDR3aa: CARSLVGDRDAEAFF
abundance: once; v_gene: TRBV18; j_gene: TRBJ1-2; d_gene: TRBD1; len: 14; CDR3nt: TGTGCCAGCTCACCGGGACAGGGGGGCTATGGCTACACCTTC; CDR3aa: CASSPGQGGYGYTF
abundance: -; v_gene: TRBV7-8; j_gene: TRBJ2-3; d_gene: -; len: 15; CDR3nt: TGTGCCAGCAGCTTGATGGGCGTGGGCACAGATACGCAGTATTTT; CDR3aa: CASSLMGVGTDTQYF
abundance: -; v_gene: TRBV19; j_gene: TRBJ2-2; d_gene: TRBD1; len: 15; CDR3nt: TGTGCCAGTAGTCGACAGGGAATGGTCCCCGGGGAGCTGTTTTTT; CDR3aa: CASSRQGMVPGELFF
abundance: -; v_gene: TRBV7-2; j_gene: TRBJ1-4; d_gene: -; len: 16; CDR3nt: TGTGCCAGCAGCCCCAGGGTACCACGGCCTAATGAAAAACTGTTTTTT; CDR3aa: CASSPRVPRPNEKLFF
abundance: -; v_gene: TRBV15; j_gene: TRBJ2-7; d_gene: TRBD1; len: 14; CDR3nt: TGTGCCACCAGCAGGGACAGGGGGGACTACGAGCAGTACTTC; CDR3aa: CATSRDRGDYEQYF
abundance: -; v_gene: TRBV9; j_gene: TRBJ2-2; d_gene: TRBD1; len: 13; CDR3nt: TGTGCCAGCAGCGGGACAGGAGGCAGGGAGCTGTTTTTT; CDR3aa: CASSGTGGRELFF
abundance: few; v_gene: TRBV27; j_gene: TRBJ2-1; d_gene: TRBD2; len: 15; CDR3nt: TGTGCCAGCAGTTTCAGGCCGGGGGGGTACAATGAGCAGTTCTTC; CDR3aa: CASSFRPGGYNEQFF
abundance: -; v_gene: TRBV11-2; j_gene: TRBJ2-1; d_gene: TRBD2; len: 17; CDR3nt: TGTGCCAGCAGCTTAGAGGGACTAGCGGGAGCCTACAATGAGCAGTTCTTC; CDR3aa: CASSLEGLAGAYNEQFF
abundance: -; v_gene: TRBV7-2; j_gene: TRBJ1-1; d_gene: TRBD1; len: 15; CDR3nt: TGTGCCAGCAGCCGGGACAGGGGCCGGGACACTGAAGCTTTCTTT; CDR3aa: CASSRDRGRDTEAFF
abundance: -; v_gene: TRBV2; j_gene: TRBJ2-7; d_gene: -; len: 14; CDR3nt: TGTGCCAGCAGTGAAAGACGGGAGATTTACGAGCAGTACTTC; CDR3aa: CASSERREIYEQYF
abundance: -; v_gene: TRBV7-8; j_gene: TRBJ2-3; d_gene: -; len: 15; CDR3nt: TGTGCCAGCAGCCTCTGGCGGGGTCGCACAGATACGCAGTATTTT; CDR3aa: CASSLWRGRTDTQYF
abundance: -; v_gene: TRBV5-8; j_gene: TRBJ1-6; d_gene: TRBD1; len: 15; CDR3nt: TGTGCCAGCAGCTCCGGGACAGGACTACATTCACCCCTCCACTTT; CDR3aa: CASSSGTGLHSPLHF
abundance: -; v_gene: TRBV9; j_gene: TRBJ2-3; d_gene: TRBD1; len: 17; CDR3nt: TGTGCCAGCGCTGCCCACCACAGGGGAGATAACACAGATACGCAGTATTTT; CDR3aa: CASAAHHRGDNTDTQYF
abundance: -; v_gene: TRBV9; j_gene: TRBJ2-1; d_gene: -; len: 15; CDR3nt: TGTGCCAGCAGCGCGGGACTGATCATGGCCAATGAGCAGTTCTTC; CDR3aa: CASSAGLIMANEQFF
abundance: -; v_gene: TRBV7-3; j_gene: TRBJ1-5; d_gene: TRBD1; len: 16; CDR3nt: TGTGCCAGCAGCGAGGGACAGGGGGCGATAGGTCAGCCCCAGCATTTT; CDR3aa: CASSEGQGAIGQPQHF
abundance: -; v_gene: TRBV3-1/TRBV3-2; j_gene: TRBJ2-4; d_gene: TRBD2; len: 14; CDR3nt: TGTGCCAGCAGCCAACGGGGGGGGGAAAACATTCAGTACTTC; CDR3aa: CASSQRGGENIQYF
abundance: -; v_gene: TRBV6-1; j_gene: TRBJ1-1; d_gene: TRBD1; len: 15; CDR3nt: TGTGCCAGCAGTGACAAGGGACAGGGGGCAACTGAAGCTTTCTTT; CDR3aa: CASSDKGQGATEAFF
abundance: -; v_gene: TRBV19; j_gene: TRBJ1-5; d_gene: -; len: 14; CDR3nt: TGTGCCAGTAAACCCGCAGTAAGCAATCAGCCCCAGCATTTT; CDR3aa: CASKPAVSNQPQHF
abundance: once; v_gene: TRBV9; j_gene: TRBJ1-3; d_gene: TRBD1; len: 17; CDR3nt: TGTGCCAGCAGCGGACCAACGGGACAGGGCTCTGGAAACACCATATATTTT; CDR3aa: CASSGPTGQGSGNTIYF
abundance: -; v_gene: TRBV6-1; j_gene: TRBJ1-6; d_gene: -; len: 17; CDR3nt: TGTGCCAGCAGTGAGGGGAGGGACCGTCGGTATAATTCACCCCTCCACTTT; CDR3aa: CASSEGRDRRYNSPLHF
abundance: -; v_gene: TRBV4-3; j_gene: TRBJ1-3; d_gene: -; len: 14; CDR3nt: TGCGCCAGCAGCCAAGATATGGGAGGGAACACCATATATTTT; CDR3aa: CASSQDMGGNTIYF
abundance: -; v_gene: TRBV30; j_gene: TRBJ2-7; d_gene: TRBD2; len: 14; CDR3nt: TGTGCCTGGAGGGGTGGGACTAGAGGGGGCGAGCAGTACTTC; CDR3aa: CAWRGGTRGGEQYF
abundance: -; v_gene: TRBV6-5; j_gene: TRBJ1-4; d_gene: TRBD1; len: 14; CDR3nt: TGTGCCAGCAGTTGGGGACAGGGAGATGAAAAACTGTTTTTT; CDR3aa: CASSWGQGDEKLFF
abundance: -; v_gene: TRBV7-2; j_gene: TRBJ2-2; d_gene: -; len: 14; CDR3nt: TGTGCCAGCGATAGGGGCAAGAACACCGGGGAGCTGTTTTTT; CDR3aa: CASDRGKNTGELFF
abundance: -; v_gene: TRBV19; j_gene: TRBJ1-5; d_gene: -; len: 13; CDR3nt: TGTGCCAGTAGTATCCACAGGGATGGGCCCCAGCATTTT; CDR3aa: CASSIHRDGPQHF
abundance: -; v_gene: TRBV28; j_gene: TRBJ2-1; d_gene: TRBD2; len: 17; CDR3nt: TGTGCCAGCAGTTTATTACTAGCGGGCGTGGGGTACAATGAGCAGTTCTTC; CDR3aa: CASSLLLAGVGYNEQFF
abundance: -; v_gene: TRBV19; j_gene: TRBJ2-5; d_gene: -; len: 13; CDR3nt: TGTGCCAGTAACGGGCAGGGCTCAGAGACCCAGTACTTC; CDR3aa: CASNGQGSETQYF
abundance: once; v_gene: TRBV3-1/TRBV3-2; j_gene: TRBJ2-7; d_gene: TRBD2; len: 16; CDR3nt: TGTGCCAGCAGCCACGAGACTAGCGGGGCCTCCTACGAGCAGTACTTC; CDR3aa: CASSHETSGASYEQYF
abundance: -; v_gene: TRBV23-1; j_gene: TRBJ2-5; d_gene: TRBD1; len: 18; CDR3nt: TGCGCCAGCAGTCAATCTAAAGGACAGGAAAAAGAAGAGGAGACCCAGTACTTC; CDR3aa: CASSQSKGQEKEEETQYF
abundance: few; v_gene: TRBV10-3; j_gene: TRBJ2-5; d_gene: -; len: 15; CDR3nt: TGTGCCATCAGTGATGGGAGAAGAGAAGGAGAGACCCAGTACTTC; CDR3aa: CAISDGRREGETQYF
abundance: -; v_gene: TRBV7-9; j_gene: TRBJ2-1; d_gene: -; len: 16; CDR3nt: TGTGCCAGCAGCTATAGCTCCGGACTACCGTACAATGAGCAGTTCTTC; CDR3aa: CASSYSSGLPYNEQFF